This entry concerns a single T cell receptor beta chain. What it recognizes is unknown. In TCRdb, the RT-PCR reads were re-called with MiXCR into one record per CDR3 protein. The sample holds about 3,800 distinct CDR3 sequences, almost 90% seen once. This entry comes from a study of yellow fever vaccine responses in identical twins. Whole-study findings and limits: On the reported evidence, twins' vaccine T cell responses seemed partly convergent and partly personalized.

V was pared by 6 bases and J by 3 bases, with 1 base of the junction left unmatched. CDR3 length equals 11 residues. Germline CDR1 and CDR2: SQVTM and ANQGSEA. Sequencing was performed on T cells from blood (PBMCs), unsorted or a sorted subset (not recorded which), taken before or after yellow fever vaccination (not recorded which). The clonotype comes from a woman aged 18-29 years who received the yellow fever vaccine. V usage is TRBV29-1 and J usage is TRBJ2-7; 8 nucleotides align to TRBD1. The CDR3 here is CSVDRGYEQYF. The DNA of the CDR3 is TGCAGCGTAGACAGGGGCTACGAGCAGTACTTC.